Given below is one T cell receptor (beta chain) in context. Its antigen is unidentified. The treatment here: oral pan-JAK inhibitor, 5-10 mg twice daily. This sample was included in a study of CD8+ T cells in alopecia areata. V was shortened by 6 bases and J by 1 base, with 19 bases between the two germline ends. This CDR3 is built from 16 residues. The germline V gene has CDR1 SGHDT and CDR2 YYEEEE. RNA was extracted and reverse transcribed into cDNA as the sequencing template. TCRdb keeps only in-frame clones here, not all; method: immunoSEQ multiplex PCR. Of 150,000 to 200,000 clones in the sample, about three fifths were seen once. Study observations and caveats: Scalp samples also contribute reads from the resident alphabeta T cells found in normal skin. Tofacitinib delivered significant drops in scalp clonality and in expanded CD8+ clones among the top 100.

Sequenced here: CD4+ T cells sorted from blood, sampled at approximately week 49, from a patient treated with tofacitinib. The V call is TRBV5-6, the J call TRBJ1-1, with D perhaps TRBD1 (6 bases). This sequence originates from a human donor with alopecia areata. The CDR3: CASTLKQGTGNTEAFF. Written as DNA, the CDR3 is TGTGCCAGCACCCTCAAACAGGGTACAGGGAACACTGAAGCTTTCTTT.